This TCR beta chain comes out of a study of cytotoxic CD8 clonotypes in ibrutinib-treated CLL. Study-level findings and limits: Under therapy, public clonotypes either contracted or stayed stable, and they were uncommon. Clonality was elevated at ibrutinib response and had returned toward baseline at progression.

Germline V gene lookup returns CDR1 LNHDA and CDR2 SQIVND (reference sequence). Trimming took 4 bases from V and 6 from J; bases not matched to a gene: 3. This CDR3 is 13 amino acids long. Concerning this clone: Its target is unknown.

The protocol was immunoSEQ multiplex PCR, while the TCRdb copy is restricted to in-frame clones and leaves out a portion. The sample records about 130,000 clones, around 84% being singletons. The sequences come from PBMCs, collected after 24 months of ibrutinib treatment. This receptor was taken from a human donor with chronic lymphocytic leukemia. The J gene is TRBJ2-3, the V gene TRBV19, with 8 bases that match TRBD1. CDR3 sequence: CASSNRQGDTQYF. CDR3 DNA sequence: TGTGCCAGTAGTAACCGACAGGGGGATACGCAGTATTTT.